This TCR beta chain is drawn from a study of T cell changes during pregnancy in multiple sclerosis. Only in-frame clones appear in the TCRdb table, and some are missing; sequencing was by immunoSEQ multiplex PCR. This repertoire shows around 37,000 clones, 88% found once; its top ten account for 5.5% to 7.5%. CDR1 and CDR2 from the germline V gene are SGHDT and YYEEEE. V lost 3 bases to trimming and J lost 0 bases; unmatched junction nucleotides: 5. The CDR3 runs 16 residues. The TCR was taken from a female donor with multiple sclerosis, enrolled in a pregnancy study. The chain couples TRBV5-6 to TRBJ2-7; 11 nucleotides agree with TRBD1. The material was CD8+ T cells from peripheral blood mononuclear cells, obtained in the third trimester of pregnancy. The CDR3: CASSWKGQGGSYEQYF. CDR3 DNA: TGTGCCAGCAGCTGGAAGGGACAGGGGGGCTCCTACGAGCAGTACTTC.